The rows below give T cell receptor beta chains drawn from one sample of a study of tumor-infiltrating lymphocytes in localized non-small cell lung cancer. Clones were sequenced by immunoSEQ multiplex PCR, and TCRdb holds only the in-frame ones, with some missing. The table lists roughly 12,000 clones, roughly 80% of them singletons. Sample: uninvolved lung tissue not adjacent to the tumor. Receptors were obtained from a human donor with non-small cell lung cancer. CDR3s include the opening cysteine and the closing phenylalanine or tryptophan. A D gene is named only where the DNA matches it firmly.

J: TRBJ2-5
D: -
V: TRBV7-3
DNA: TGTGCCAGCAGCTTAGGGGCAGGGGTGCAAGAGACCCAGTACTTC
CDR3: CASSLGAGVQETQYF

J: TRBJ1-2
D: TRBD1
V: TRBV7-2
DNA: TGTGCCAGCAGCTTAATGACAGGGGAGGGTGGCTACACCTTC
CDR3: CASSLMTGEGGYTF

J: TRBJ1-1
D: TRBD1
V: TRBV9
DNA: TGTGCCAGCAGCGCCCGGACCGGGACAGAGTTGAACACTGAAGCTTTCTTT
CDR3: CASSARTGTELNTEAFF

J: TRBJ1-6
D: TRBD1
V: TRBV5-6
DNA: TGTGCCAGCAGCCTCTATATGGGACAGAGCTCCTATAATTCACCCCTCCACTTT
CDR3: CASSLYMGQSSYNSPLHF

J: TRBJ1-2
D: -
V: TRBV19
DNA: TGTGCCAGTAGTCGGGGACCCTACTATGGCTACACCTTC
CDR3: CASSRGPYYGYTF

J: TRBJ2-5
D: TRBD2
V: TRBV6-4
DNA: TGTGCCAGCAGTGAATCTAGCGGGGAGGGTGAGACCCAGTACTTC
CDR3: CASSESSGEGETQYF

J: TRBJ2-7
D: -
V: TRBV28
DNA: TGTGCCAGCAGTCCCCACCTCCAGAAATCCTACGAGCAGTACTTC
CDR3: CASSPHLQKSYEQYF

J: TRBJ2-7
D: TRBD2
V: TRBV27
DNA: TGTGCCAGCTCCCCGACTAGCGGGGGTTACGAGCAGTACTTC
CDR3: CASSPTSGGYEQYF

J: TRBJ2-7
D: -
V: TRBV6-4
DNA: TGTGCCAGCAGTGACCCGTCACCATCCTACGAGCAGTACTTC
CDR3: CASSDPSPSYEQYF

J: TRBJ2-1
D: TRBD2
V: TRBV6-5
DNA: TGTGCCAGCACTCGCGGGGGGAGCTCCTACAATGAGCAGTTCTTC
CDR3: CASTRGGSSYNEQFF

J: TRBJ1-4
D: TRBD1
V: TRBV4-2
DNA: TGTGCCAGCAGCCAACCAGGGGGGGGTGAAAAACTGTTTTTT
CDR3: CASSQPGGGEKLFF

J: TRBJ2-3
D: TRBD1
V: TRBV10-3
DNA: TGTGCCATCAGTGAGTCGCCGGGACAGGGCACAGATACGCAGTATTTT
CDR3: CAISESPGQGTDTQYF

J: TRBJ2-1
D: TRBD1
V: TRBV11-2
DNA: TGTGCCAGCAGCTTAGAGGGACAGACCAATGAGCAGTTCTTC
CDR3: CASSLEGQTNEQFF

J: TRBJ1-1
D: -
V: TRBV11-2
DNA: TGTGCCAGCAGCGAAGATCCTCGGGGGCCCAGTGGAAGAAGCACTGAAGCTTTCTTT
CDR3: CASSEDPRGPSGRSTEAFF

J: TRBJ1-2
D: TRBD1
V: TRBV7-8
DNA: TGTGCCAGCAGCTTACAAGAGGGGGCGCGCGGCTACACCTTC
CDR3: CASSLQEGARGYTF

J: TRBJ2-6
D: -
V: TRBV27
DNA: TGTGCCAGCAGTTTATCCTCGCTCGCAGCCTCTATCCCCTCTGGGGCCAACGTCCTGACTTTC
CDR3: CASSLSSLAASIPSGANVLTF